These T cell receptor beta chains were read from a single sample in a study of Ad26.COV2.S vaccination and SARS-CoV-2 variants. TCRdb's copy holds only in-frame clones and misses some; the assay was immunoSEQ multiplex PCR. The sample records about 390,000 clones, 70% to 90% being singletons. The sequencing used peripheral blood, collected in a trial of Ad26.COV2.S vaccine versus placebo. The source is a person aged 18-60 years who received the Ad26.COV2.S COVID-19 vaccine or a placebo. The CDR3 runs from the conserved cysteine through the conserved F or W. The D gene is left open where the match is weak. Clone sizes are given selectively: once, few, many, or a class where the clone is expanded.

D	size	V	J	CDR3	DNA
TRBD1	NA	TRBV6-5	TRBJ1-2	CASSSGTGSGGYTF	TGTGCCAGCAGTTCCGGGACAGGGTCGGGTGGCTACACCTTC
NA	NA	TRBV2	TRBJ2-7	CASNGPLSSYEQYF	TGTGCCAGCAACGGGCCCCTAAGCTCCTACGAGCAGTACTTC
NA	NA	TRBV6-5	TRBJ1-2	CASSYSAAGGYTF	TGTGCCAGCAGTTACTCCGCCGCCGGCGGCTACACCTTC
NA	NA	TRBV7-9	TRBJ2-7	CASSLRSTSYEQYF	TGTGCCAGCAGCTTAAGGTCTACCTCCTACGAGCAGTACTTC
NA	NA	TRBV6-2/TRBV6-3	TRBJ2-4	CASSFPRGANKNIQYF	TGTGCCAGCAGTTTCCCCCGTGGAGCCAATAAAAACATTCAGTACTTC
TRBD1	NA	TRBV2	TRBJ2-7	CASSEPPWATGDEQYF	TGTGCCAGCAGTGAACCGCCCTGGGCGACAGGGGACGAGCAGTACTTC
NA	NA	TRBV5-3	TRBJ2-3	CARSPEQSGLCTDTQYF	TGTGCCAGAAGCCCCGAGCAAAGCGGACTTTGCACAGATACGCAGTATTTT
NA	NA	TRBV5-1	TRBJ1-2	CASSLAQGYGYTF	TGCGCCAGCAGCTTGGCCCAGGGCTATGGCTACACCTTC
TRBD1	NA	TRBV9	TRBJ2-1	CASSPYRGRNEQFF	TGTGCCAGCAGCCCCTACAGGGGTCGGAATGAGCAGTTCTTC
NA	NA	TRBV7-2	TRBJ2-6	CASSTLGLGANVLTF	TGTGCCAGCAGTACCCTTGGTCTGGGGGCCAACGTCCTGACTTTC
NA	NA	TRBV3-1/TRBV3-2	TRBJ2-5	CASTLGTRQETQYF	TGTGCCAGCACCCTGGGGACTCGACAAGAGACCCAGTACTTC
NA	NA	TRBV18	TRBJ2-1	CASSPNNEQFF	TGTGCCAGCTCACCGAACAATGAGCAGTTCTTC
TRBD1	NA	TRBV5-5	TRBJ1-1	CASSRYRGGGTEAFF	TGTGCCAGCAGCAGATACAGGGGAGGTGGCACTGAAGCTTTCTTT
NA	NA	TRBV3-1/TRBV3-2	TRBJ1-5	CASSHSPGSRNQPQHF	TGTGCCAGCAGCCACTCCCCGGGGTCTCGAAATCAGCCCCAGCATTTT
TRBD2	NA	TRBV25-1	TRBJ2-7	CASSDPGLDMYEQYF	TGTGCCAGCAGTGATCCGGGACTAGACATGTACGAGCAGTACTTC
NA	NA	TRBV5-1	TRBJ2-1	CASSLSSPSSQFF	TGCGCCAGCAGCTTATCATCCCCCTCTTCGCAGTTCTTC
NA	NA	TRBV11-3	TRBJ2-1	CASSMTTYNEQFF	TGTGCCAGCAGCATGACTACTTACAATGAGCAGTTCTTC
TRBD2	NA	TRBV3-1/TRBV3-2	TRBJ2-5	CASSQVGGLAGRETQYF	TGTGCCAGCAGCCAAGTGGGAGGACTAGCGGGTAGAGAGACCCAGTACTTC
TRBD2	NA	TRBV6-2/TRBV6-3	TRBJ2-3	CASSGTSGTHSTDTQYF	TGTGCCAGCAGTGGGACTAGCGGGACCCACAGCACAGATACGCAGTATTTT
NA	few	TRBV27	TRBJ1-2	CAGFGYGYTF	TGTGCCGGCTTCGGCTATGGCTACACCTTC
NA	NA	TRBV5-1	TRBJ1-1	CASSLQTLGDTEAFF	TGCGCCAGCAGCCTCCAGACCTTAGGTGACACTGAAGCTTTCTTT
NA	NA	TRBV5-1	TRBJ1-1	CASSWDGNTEAFF	TGCGCCAGCAGCTGGGACGGGAACACTGAAGCTTTCTTT
TRBD1	NA	TRBV7-8	TRBJ1-1	CASSTYRGSTEAFF	TGTGCCAGCAGCACTTACAGGGGGAGTACTGAAGCTTTCTTT
NA	once	TRBV10-3	TRBJ2-5	CATAGPQETQYF	TGTGCCACGGCGGGCCCCCAAGAGACCCAGTACTTC
NA	once	TRBV10-3	TRBJ2-7	CAISDKPGGSYEQYF	TGTGCCATCAGCGACAAGCCCGGAGGAAGCTACGAGCAGTACTTC
NA	NA	TRBV21-1	TRBJ1-1	CASSKDGEGRTNTEAFF	TGTGCCAGCAGCAAAGACGGGGAGGGCAGAACGAACACTGAAGCTTTCTTT
NA	NA	TRBV5-1	TRBJ2-1	CASSLVLNNEQFF	TGCGCCAGCAGCTTGGTGTTAAACAATGAGCAGTTCTTC
NA	NA	TRBV10-1	TRBJ1-1	CASSDMGLPNTEAFF	TGCGCCAGCAGTGATATGGGGCTCCCGAACACTGAAGCTTTCTTT
NA	NA	TRBV3-1/TRBV3-2	TRBJ1-6	CASSLTVSNSPLHF	TGTGCCAGCAGCCTCACGGTGTCCAATTCACCCCTCCACTTT
NA	NA	TRBV19	TRBJ2-7	CASSTTGFYEQYF	TGTGCCAGTAGTACTACAGGGTTCTACGAGCAGTACTTC
TRBD2	NA	TRBV18	TRBJ2-5	CASSKSGLAAGETQYF	TGTGCCAGCTCAAAATCGGGACTAGCCGCGGGGGAGACCCAGTACTTC
TRBD1	NA	TRBV18	TRBJ1-2	CASPNRGLIYGYTF	TGTGCCAGCCCGAACAGGGGGCTCATCTATGGCTACACCTTC
TRBD1	NA	TRBV5-5	TRBJ2-2	CASSLGQGDTGELFF	TGTGCCAGCAGCTTAGGACAGGGAGATACCGGGGAGCTGTTTTTT
TRBD2	NA	TRBV18	TRBJ2-3	CASSPLPVAGGATTLTDTQYF	TGTGCCAGCTCACCACTCCCTGTAGCGGGGGGGGCGACCACCCTCACAGATACGCAGTATTTT
TRBD2	NA	TRBV2	TRBJ2-5	CASSANRLAGKETQYF	TGTGCCAGCAGCGCCAATCGACTAGCGGGGAAAGAGACCCAGTACTTC
TRBD1	NA	TRBV5-1	TRBJ1-3	CASSQGDAAGNTIYF	TGCGCCAGCAGCCAGGGGGACGCTGCTGGAAACACCATATATTTT
NA	NA	TRBV4-1	TRBJ1-5	CASSRLPGVSLNQPQHF	TGCGCCAGCAGCCGACTGCCGGGGGTATCACTCAATCAGCCCCAGCATTTT
NA	NA	TRBV3-1/TRBV3-2	TRBJ1-1	CASSRQEGNTEAFF	TGTGCCAGCAGCCGTCAGGAGGGGAACACTGAAGCTTTCTTT
TRBD1	NA	TRBV27	TRBJ1-2	CASNDLGQPLTF	TGTGCCAGCAACGATCTGGGACAGCCTCTCACCTTC
NA	NA	TRBV6-2/TRBV6-3	TRBJ1-2	CASSYPARGQVYGYTF	TGTGCCAGCAGTTACCCCGCCCGGGGGCAGGTCTATGGCTACACCTTC